This T cell receptor beta chain was identified during a study of T cells in Graves' hyperthyroidism and ophthalmopathy. This CDR3 comprises 14 residues. The germline gives CDR1 SGDLS, CDR2 YYNGEE. Trimming took off 5 bases at V and 5 bases at J, with 16 bases between the two ends. This clonotype occurred many times. RNA transcripts provided the source from which TCR beta CDR3 regions were amplified. When the TCR CDR3 underwent first-round RT-PCR, the HTBI primer set was used. TCRdb analysed the multiplex PCR reads with MiXCR anew, one entry per CDR3 protein. This table has about 840,000 distinct CDR3 sequences, over 35% appearing once. Criteria for exclusion of patients were uncontrolled infection, other autoimmune disease, pregnancy or lactation.

The sequence was collected from a man between 18 and 35 years old with Graves' hyperthyroidism. V usage is TRBV9 and J usage is TRBJ1-1; D is unclear. Source material: blood. The CDR3 spells CASSDPARGTEAFF. DNA of the CDR3: TGTGCCAGCAGTGACCCAGCGCGGGGTACTGAAGCTTTCTTT.